The 18 T cell receptor beta chains given below trace back to one sample, sequenced in a study of read filtering for tumor transcriptome and immune sequencing. From roughly 390 ng of RNA, a library with molecular barcoded alpha/delta and beta/gamma adaptors was made. One entry per CDR3 protein results from TCRdb running MiXCR on the reads. The sample holds some 46,000 distinct CDR3 sequences, more than 10% seen once. Input material: a population of CD138-negative cells sorted from bone marrow. The source of these receptors is a donor aged 40 or over with multiple myeloma.

Many counts were recorded for this clonotype. The junction departs from germline at one end; a sequencing error may be responsible. The chain combines TRBV6-1 with TRBJ2-3; weak D call: TRBD1 (5 bases). The germline CDR1 and CDR2 sequences are MNHNS and SASEGT. The CDR3 has 12 residues. The CDR3 DNA reads TGTGCCGGCAGGGCCGGCACAGATACGCAGTATTTT. Encoded protein: CAGRAGTDTQYF.

This clonotype was observed many times. This sequence joins TRBV14 and TRBJ2-3, with 7 bases matching TRBD2. V was pared by 0 bases and J by 4 bases, with 10 bases of the junction left unmatched. The CDR3 extends over 17 amino acids. CDR1 SGHDN and CDR2 FVKESK come from the germline V gene. The CDR3 sequence is CASSQDLAGAPPDTQYF. CDR3 DNA: TGTGCCAGCAGCCAAGATTTGGCGGGAGCCCCGCCAGATACGCAGTATTTT.

In the case of this clonotype: One end of the junction is discordant with germline, which a read error may explain. The J gene is TRBJ2-1, the V gene TRBV7-6; D is unclear. This CDR3 region has 14 residues. CDR1 and CDR2 from the germline V gene are SGHVS and FNYEAQ. In DNA form, the CDR3 reads TGTGCCAGCGGCCCTTGGAGTCCCGAAAATGAGCGGTTCTTC. Translating it yields CASGPWSPENERFF.

The V call is TRBV24-1, the J call TRBJ2-1; possibly TRBD1 for D (5 bases). The V and J ends lost 0 bases and 12 bases respectively, with 5 bases between them. This CDR3 region has 11 residues. Germline values: CDR1 KGHDR, CDR2 SFDVKD. The CDR3 nucleotides are TGTGCCACCAGTGATTTGAGGGGGCAGTTCTTC. Encoded protein: CATSDLRGQFF.

V usage is TRBV20-1 and J usage is TRBJ2-3; 16 bases are shared with TRBD2. The CDR3 spans 20 residues. CDR1 is DFQATT and CDR2 is SNEGSKA in the germline V gene (reference sequence). J lost 2 bases, V lost 5 bases, and 16 bases had no gene match. This CDR3 is CSAATPGTSGRAVNTDTQYF. CDR3 sequence (DNA): TGCAGTGCTGCAACCCCCGGGACTAGCGGGAGGGCCGTCAACACAGATACGCAGTATTTT.

This clonotype was counted at least ten times. DNA of the CDR3: TGCAGTGCTAGATTGGGGCTAGGCTTAGATACGCAGTATTTT. Protein sequence: CSARLGLGLDTQYF. This chain connects TRBV20-1 to TRBJ2-3, with D tentatively TRBD1 (5 bases). The germline V gene has CDR1 DFQATT and CDR2 SNEGSKA (reference sequence). The germline V and J ends were trimmed by 2 bases and 5 bases, with 14 bases remaining between them. The CDR3 has 14 amino acids.

As concerns this clonotype: A clone one base away is much larger, so this may be a read error. The chain employs TRBV7-2 and TRBJ1-5, with D uncertain. Germline CDR1 reads SGHTA; CDR2 reads FQGNSA. The CDR3 totals 13 residues. DNA of the CDR3: TGTGCCAGCAGCTTTCGCATAGATCAGCCCCAGCGTTTT. Translating gives CASSFRIDQPQRF.

The chain links TRBV5-5 to TRBJ2-1; D may be TRBD1 or TRBD2 (5 bases each). Looked up from germline, CDR1 is SGHKS and CDR2 is YYEKEE (reference sequence). V was shortened by 6 bases and J by 6 bases, with 19 bases between the two germline ends. CDR3 length equals 15 residues. The DNA of the CDR3 is TGTGCCAGCACCACCTTCGGGGCGGACTTCAATGAGCAGTTCTTC. It codes for CASTTFGADFNEQFF.

There are many counts of this clonotype. This chain links TRBV6-2 or TRBV6-3 with TRBJ1-1; D is unresolved. This CDR3 is 14 amino acids long. Germline CDR1 is MNHEY and CDR2 is SVGEGT. Trimming stripped 0 bases from V and 7 bases from J, with 12 bases between. This CDR3 reads CASSYSSLKSEAFF. The CDR3 coding sequence is TGTGCCAGCAGTTACTCGAGTTTGAAGAGTGAAGCTTTCTTT.

This clonotype was detected ten times or more. A read error may be the cause here, since a much bigger clone is one base away. The V call is TRBV10-3, the J call TRBJ2-1; 7 bases are shared with TRBD2. Germline V gene sequence: CDR1 ENHRY, CDR2 SYGVKD. This CDR3 has 15 residues. CDR3 sequence (DNA): TGTGCCATCAGTGGGAGTAGCGGGCGTACCAATGGGCAGTTCTTC. Encoded protein: CAISGSSGRTNGQFF.

Many counts were recorded for this clonotype. One end of the junction fails to match germline, which may point to a read error. This rearrangement joins TRBV7-6 to TRBJ2-3; no firm D call. This CDR3 comprises 14 residues. The V gene's germline CDR1 is SGHVS and CDR2 FNYEAQ. This CDR3 is CASSSFGGTDAQYF. DNA of the CDR3: TGTGCCAGCAGCTCCTTTGGCGGCACAGATGCGCAGTATTTT.

This clonotype has ten or more counts. J is TRBJ2-7 and V is TRBV30; D not resolved. The CDR3 length is 12 residues. V was trimmed by 0 bases and J by 3 bases, leaving 6 bases between them. Germline V gene lookup returns CDR1 GTSNPN and CDR2 SVGIG (reference sequence). The CDR3 reads CAWSVHVYEQYF. The CDR3 nucleotides read TGTGCCTGGAGTGTACACGTCTACGAGCAGTACTTC.

This clonotype was recorded many times. The chain combines TRBV20-1 with TRBJ1-1; the match to TRBD1 covers 9 bases. The germline gives CDR1 DFQATT, CDR2 SNEGSKA (reference sequence). V shed 4 bases, J shed 6 bases, and the junction held 12 bases outside the gene matches. The CDR3 covers 15 residues. CDR3 region: CSAIVIGTGYPEAFF. The CDR3 DNA reads as TGCAGTGCTATAGTTATCGGGACAGGGTATCCTGAAGCTTTCTTT.

This clonotype came up many times. The V gene is TRBV6-5, the J gene TRBJ1-1; D gene uncertain. The V gene lost 2 bases and the J gene lost 4 bases, with 20 bases spanning the gap. The CDR3 length is 17 residues. Germline V gene lookup returns CDR1 MNHEY and CDR2 SVGAGI. CDR3 protein: CASSYAGPGRPVTEAFF. In nucleotides, the CDR3 is TGTGCCAGCAGTTACGCCGGACCGGGCCGGCCGGTCACTGAAGCTTTCTTT.

This clonotype has a handful of counts. CDR3 amino acids: CASSSEGRGLAHSPLHF. CDR3 sequence (DNA): TGTGCCAGCAGCTCGGAGGGCAGGGGGCTGGCCCATTCACCCCTCCACTTT. The chain carries TRBV7-9 and TRBJ1-6; TRBD1 matches at 8 bases. With V trimmed by 4 bases and J by 8 bases, 13 bases remained unmatched. Germline-derived CDR1 and CDR2 are SEHNR and FQNEAQ (reference sequence). The CDR3 has 17 residues.

This clonotype has ten or more counts. CDR3 sequence reads: CASSRPGKPLHF. DNA of the CDR3: TGTGCCAGCAGCCGACCAGGGAAACCCCTCCACTTT. The chain combines TRBV7-9 with TRBJ1-6; D is possibly TRBD1 (5 bases). Germline V CDR1 and CDR2: SEHNR, FQNEAQ (reference sequence). Trimming pared 5 bases from V and 12 bases from J, leaving 11 bases between. CDR3 length equals 12 residues.

This clonotype was seen many times. This rearrangement joins TRBV6-5 to TRBJ2-7, with 9 bases that match TRBD2. The CDR3 has 16 amino acids. V gave up 7 bases and J gave up 7 bases; unmatched junction bases: 17. Germline CDR1 is MNHEY and CDR2 is SVGAGI. The CDR3 sequence: CASTPSRVAGVYEQYF. The CDR3 bases are TGTGCCAGCACCCCCTCCCGAGTAGCGGGAGTGTATGAGCAGTACTTC.

This sequence joins TRBV3-1 and TRBJ2-7; D could derive from TRBD1 or TRBD2 (5 bases each). The germline gives CDR1 LGHDT, CDR2 YNNKEL (reference sequence). Trimming cost V 6 bases and J 6 bases, with 15 bases left between them. The CDR3 totals 13 residues. The CDR3 nucleotides are TGTGCCAGCAGTCAGACTACGGGACCCGAGCAGTACTTC. Its translation: CASSQTTGPEQYF.